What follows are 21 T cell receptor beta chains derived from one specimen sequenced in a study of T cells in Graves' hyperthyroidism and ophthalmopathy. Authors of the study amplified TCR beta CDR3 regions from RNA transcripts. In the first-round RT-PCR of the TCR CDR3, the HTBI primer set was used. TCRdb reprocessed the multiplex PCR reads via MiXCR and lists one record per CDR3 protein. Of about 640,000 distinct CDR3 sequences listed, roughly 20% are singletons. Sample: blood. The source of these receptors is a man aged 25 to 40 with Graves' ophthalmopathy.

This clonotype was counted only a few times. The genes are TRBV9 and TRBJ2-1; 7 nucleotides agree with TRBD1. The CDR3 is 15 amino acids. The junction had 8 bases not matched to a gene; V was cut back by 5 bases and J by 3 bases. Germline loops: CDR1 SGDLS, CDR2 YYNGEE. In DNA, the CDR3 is TGTGCCAGCAGTGAAGGCAGGGGGAGCTACAATGAGCAGTTCTTC. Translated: CASSEGRGSYNEQFF.

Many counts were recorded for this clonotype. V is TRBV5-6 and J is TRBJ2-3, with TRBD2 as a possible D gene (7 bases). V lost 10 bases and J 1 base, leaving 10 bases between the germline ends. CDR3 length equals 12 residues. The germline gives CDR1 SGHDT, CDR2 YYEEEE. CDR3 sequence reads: CAGGAGTDTQYF. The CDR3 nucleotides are TGTGCCGGGGGGGCAGGCACAGATACGCAGTATTTT.

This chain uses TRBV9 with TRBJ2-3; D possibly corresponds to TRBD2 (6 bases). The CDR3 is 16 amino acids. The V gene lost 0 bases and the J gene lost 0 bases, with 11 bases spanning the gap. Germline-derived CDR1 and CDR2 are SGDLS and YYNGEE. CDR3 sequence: CASSVAAGPSTDTQYF. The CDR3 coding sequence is TGTGCCAGCAGCGTAGCTGCGGGACCTAGCACAGATACGCAGTATTTT.

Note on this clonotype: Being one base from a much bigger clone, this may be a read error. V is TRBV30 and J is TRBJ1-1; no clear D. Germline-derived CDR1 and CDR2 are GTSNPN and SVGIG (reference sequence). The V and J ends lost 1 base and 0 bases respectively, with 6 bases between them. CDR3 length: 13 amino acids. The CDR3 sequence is CAWSDTMNTEAFF. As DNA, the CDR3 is TGTGCCTGGAGTGACACAATGAACACTGAAGCTTTCTTT.

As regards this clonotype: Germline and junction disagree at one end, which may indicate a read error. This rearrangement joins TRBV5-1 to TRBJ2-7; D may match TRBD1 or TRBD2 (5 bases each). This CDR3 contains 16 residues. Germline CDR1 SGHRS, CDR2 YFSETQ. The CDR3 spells CASSVYTPMGAYEQYF. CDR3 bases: TGTGCCAGCAGCGTATACACCCCGATGGGGGCCTACGAGCAGTACTTC.

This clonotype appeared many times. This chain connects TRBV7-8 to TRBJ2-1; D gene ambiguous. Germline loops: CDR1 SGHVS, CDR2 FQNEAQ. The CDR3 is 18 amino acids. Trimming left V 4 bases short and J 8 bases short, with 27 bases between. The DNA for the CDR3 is TGTGCCAGCAGCTCCCATACGTCGGTGGTGGATGGCCGGGATGAGCAGTTCTTC. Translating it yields CASSSHTSVVDGRDEQFF.

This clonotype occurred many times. DNA of the CDR3: TGCAGTGCTAGGGATGGCGGGGATGAGTACTTC. This gives the protein CSARDGGDEYF. The rearrangement uses TRBV20-1 and TRBJ2-5; a possible D gene is TRBD2 (6 bases). This CDR3 comprises 11 residues. Trimming pared 3 bases from V and 12 bases from J, leaving 14 bases between. Germline values: CDR1 DFQATT, CDR2 SNEGSKA (reference sequence).

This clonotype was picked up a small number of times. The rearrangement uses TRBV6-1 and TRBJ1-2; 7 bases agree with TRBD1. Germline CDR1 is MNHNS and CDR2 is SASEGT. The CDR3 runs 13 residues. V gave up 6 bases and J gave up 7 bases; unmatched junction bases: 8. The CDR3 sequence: CASRKQGLGGYTF. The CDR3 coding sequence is TGTGCCAGCAGAAAACAGGGGTTAGGTGGCTACACCTTC.

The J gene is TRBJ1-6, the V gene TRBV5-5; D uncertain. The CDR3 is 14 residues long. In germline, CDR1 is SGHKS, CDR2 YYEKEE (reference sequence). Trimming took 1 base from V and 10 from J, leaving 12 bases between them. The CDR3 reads CASSLRPAESPLHF. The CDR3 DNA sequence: TGTGCCAGCAGCTTGAGGCCAGCGGAATCACCCCTCCACTTT.

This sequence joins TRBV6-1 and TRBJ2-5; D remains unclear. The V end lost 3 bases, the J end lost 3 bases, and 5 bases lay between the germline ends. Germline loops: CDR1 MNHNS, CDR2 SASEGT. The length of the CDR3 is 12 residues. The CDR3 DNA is TGTGCCAGCAGTGATAGAAAAGAGACCCAGTACTTC. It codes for CASSDRKETQYF.

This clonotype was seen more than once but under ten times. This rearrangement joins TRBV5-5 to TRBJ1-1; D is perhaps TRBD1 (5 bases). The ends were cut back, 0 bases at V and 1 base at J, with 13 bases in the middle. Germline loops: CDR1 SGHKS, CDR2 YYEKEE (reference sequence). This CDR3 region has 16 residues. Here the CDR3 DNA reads TGTGCCAGCAGCTTGGCGTCCAGGGCTTGGAACACTGAAGCTTTCTTT. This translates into CASSLASRAWNTEAFF.

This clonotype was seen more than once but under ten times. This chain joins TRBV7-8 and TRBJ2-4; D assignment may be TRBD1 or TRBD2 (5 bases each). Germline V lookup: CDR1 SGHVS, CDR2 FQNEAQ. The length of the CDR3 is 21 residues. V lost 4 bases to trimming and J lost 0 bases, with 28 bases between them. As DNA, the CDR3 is TGTGCCAGCAGCTCCGGGACCAGCAGCTTAGAGAAGGCCTTAGCCAAAAACATTCAGTACTTC. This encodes CASSSGTSSLEKALAKNIQYF.

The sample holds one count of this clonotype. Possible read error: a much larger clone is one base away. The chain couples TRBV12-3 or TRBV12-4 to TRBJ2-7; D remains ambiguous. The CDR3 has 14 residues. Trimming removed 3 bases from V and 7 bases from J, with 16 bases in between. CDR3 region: CASSFRPAADEQYF. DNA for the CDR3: TGTGCCAGCAGTTTTCGGCCAGCCGCCGATGAGCAGTACTTC.

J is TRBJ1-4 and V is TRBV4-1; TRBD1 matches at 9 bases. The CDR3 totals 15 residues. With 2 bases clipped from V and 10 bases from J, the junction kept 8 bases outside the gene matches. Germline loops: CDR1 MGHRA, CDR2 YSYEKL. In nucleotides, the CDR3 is TGCGCCAGCAGCCAATCTCGGGACAGGGTGGGAAAACTGTTTTTT. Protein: CASSQSRDRVGKLFF.

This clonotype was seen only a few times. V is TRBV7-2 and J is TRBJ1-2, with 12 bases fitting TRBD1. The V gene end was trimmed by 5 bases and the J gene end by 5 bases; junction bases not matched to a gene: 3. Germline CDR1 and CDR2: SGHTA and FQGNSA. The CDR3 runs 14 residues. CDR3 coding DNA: TGTGCCAGCAGCCGGGACAGGGGGCAATATGGCTACACCTTC. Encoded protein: CASSRDRGQYGYTF.

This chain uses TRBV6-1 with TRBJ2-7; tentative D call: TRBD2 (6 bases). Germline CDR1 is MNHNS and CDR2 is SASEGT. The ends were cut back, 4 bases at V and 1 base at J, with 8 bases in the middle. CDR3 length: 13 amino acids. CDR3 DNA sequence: TGTGCCAGCAGTGGCGGGACTTCCTACGAGCAGTACTTC. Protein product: CASSGGTSYEQYF.

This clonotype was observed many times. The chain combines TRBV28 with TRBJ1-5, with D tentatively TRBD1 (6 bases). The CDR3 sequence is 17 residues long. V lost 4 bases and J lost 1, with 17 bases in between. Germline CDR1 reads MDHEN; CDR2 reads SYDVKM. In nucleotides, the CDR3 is TGTGCCAGCAGTTCAGGACAGTGGGGGATCAGCAATCAGCCCCAGCATTTT. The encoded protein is CASSSGQWGISNQPQHF.

CDR3 amino acids: CSATRASGSNTGELFF. The CDR3 DNA reads TGCAGTGCTACGAGGGCTAGCGGTTCGAACACCGGGGAGCTGTTTTTT. The J gene is TRBJ2-2, the V gene TRBV20-1; 7 nucleotides line up with TRBD2. The CDR3 runs 16 residues. J gave up 0 bases and V 4 bases, and 8 bases lay outside the gene matches. Germline CDR1 is DFQATT and CDR2 is SNEGSKA (reference sequence).

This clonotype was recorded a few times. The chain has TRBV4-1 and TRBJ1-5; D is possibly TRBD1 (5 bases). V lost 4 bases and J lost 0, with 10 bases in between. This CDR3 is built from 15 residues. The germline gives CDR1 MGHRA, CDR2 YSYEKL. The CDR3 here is CASSPGIYSNQPQHF. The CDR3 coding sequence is TGCGCCAGCAGCCCAGGGATTTATAGCAATCAGCCCCAGCATTTT.

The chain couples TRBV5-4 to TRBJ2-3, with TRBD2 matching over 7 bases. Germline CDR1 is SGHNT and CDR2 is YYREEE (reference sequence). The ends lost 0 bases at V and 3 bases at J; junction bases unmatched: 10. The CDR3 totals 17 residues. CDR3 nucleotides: TGTGCCAGCAGCTTGGAAGGAGGGAGGCGGGGGACAGATACGCAGTATTTT. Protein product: CASSLEGGRRGTDTQYF.

The CDR3 nucleotides are TGTGCCAGCAGCCAAGTCCCCGGTGAGACTAGCGGGGGAAGCTCCTACGAGCAGTACTTC. Translated, it gives CASSQVPGETSGGSSYEQYF. This rearrangement joins TRBV4-2 to TRBJ2-7, with 12 bases fitting TRBD2. The CDR3 runs 20 residues. J was trimmed by 0 bases and V by 1 base; bases with no gene match: 13. Germline V gene sequence: CDR1 LGHNA, CDR2 YNFKEQ.